The T cell receptor beta chain under discussion was sequenced for a study of blood T cell repertoires in COVID-19. The table came from immunoSEQ multiplex PCR; TCRdb's copy has only in-frame clones and leaves some out. The table has about 59,000 clones, over 80% seen once. The sequence was collected from a woman over 75 with acute or convalescent COVID-19. Input material: peripheral blood.

The DNA of the CDR3 is TGCGCCAGCCCCACGAGGGAGGTTTGGAAGTACTTC. This codes for CASPTREVWKYF. This chain connects TRBV23-1 to TRBJ2-7; a weak D match, TRBD2 (6 bases). TRBV23-1 is treated as an ORF (open reading frame) with a function not yet certain. The CDR3 has 12 residues. Trimming removed 8 bases from V and 11 bases from J, with 19 bases in between.